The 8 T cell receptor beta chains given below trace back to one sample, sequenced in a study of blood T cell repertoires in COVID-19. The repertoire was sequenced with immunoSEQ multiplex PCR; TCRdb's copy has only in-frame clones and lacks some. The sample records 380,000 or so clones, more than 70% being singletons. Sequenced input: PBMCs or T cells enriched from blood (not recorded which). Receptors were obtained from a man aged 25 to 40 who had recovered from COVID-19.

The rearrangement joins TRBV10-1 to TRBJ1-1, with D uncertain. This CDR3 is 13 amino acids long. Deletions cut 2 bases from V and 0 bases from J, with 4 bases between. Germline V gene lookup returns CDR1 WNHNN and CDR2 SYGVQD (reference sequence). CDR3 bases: TGCGCCAGCAGTGAGCAATTGAACACTGAAGCTTTCTTT. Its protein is CASSEQLNTEAFF.

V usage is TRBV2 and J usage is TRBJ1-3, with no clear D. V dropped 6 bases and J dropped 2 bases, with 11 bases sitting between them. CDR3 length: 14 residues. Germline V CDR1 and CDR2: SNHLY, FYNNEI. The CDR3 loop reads CASSPGVAGNTIYF. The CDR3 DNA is TGTGCCAGCAGCCCCGGGGTCGCTGGAAACACCATATATTTT.

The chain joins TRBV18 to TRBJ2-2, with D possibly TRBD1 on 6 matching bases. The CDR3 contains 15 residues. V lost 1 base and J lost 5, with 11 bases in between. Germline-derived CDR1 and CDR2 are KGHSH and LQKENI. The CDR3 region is CASSPQQGSTGELFF. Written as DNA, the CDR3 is TGTGCCAGCTCACCACAACAGGGTTCTACCGGGGAGCTGTTTTTT.

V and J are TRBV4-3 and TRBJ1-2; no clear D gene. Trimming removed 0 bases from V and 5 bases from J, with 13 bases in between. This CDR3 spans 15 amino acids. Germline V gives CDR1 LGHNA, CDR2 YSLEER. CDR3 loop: CASSQDLDTSYGYTF. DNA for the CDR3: TGCGCCAGCAGCCAAGATTTAGACACGTCTTATGGCTACACCTTC.

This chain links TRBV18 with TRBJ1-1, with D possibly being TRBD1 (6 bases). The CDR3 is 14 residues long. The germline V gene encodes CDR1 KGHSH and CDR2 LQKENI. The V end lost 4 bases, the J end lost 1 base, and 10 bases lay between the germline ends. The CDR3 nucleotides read TGTGCCAGCTCACGGGACATTAAGAACACTGAAGCTTTCTTT. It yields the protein CASSRDIKNTEAFF.

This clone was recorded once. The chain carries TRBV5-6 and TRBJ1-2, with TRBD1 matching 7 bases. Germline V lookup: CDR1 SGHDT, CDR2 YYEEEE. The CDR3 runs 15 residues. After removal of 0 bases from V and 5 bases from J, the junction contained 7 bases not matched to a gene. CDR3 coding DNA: TGTGCCAGCAGCTTGGAACCCCAGGGGGAGTATGGCTACACCTTC. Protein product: CASSLEPQGEYGYTF.

The CDR3 coding sequence is TGTGCCAGCACCTCGTCCAGTGGGACACCATCCTACGAGCAGTACTTC. Its translation: CASTSSSGTPSYEQYF. The rearrangement links TRBV13 to TRBJ2-7, with D tentatively TRBD1 (6 bases). Trimming took off 7 bases at V and 1 base at J, with 20 bases between the two ends. Germline loops: CDR1 PRHDT, CDR2 FYEKMQ (reference sequence). This CDR3 contains 16 residues.

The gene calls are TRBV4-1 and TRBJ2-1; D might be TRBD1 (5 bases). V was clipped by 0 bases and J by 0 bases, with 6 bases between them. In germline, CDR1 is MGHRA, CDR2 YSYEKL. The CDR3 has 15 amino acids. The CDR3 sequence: CASSQEDSSYNEQFF. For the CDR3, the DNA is TGCGCCAGCAGCCAAGAAGACAGCTCCTACAATGAGCAGTTCTTC.